Each of the 13 T cell receptor beta chains below was sequenced from the same sample in a study of cytomegalovirus exposure and HLA in healthy donors. The PCR contained 60 Vbeta and 13 Jbeta primers. Clones were sequenced by immunoSEQ multiplex PCR, and TCRdb holds only the in-frame ones, with some missing. Here the sample spans 130,000 or so clones, roughly 86% being singletons. Sequenced material: PBMCs. The receptors were gathered from a man younger than 35 in good health and CMV-seropositive.

The J gene is TRBJ2-2, the V gene TRBV6-5, with TRBD2 matching 7 bases. CDR3 length equals 15 residues. The V segment lost 6 bases and the J segment 6 bases; nucleotides outside the gene matches: 10. CDR1 is MNHEY and CDR2 is SVGAGI in the germline V gene. CDR3 loop: CASSRTSSPSGELFF. The CDR3 DNA reads TGTGCCAGCAGCCGGACTAGTTCCCCTTCCGGGGAGCTGTTTTTT.

This chain links TRBV28 with TRBJ2-7, with 12 bases matching TRBD2. Trimming cost V 6 bases and J 3 bases; bases outside gene matches: 12. CDR1 and CDR2 (germline): MDHEN, SYDVKM. The CDR3 has 17 amino acids. The CDR3 sequence is CASRSRGLAGRNYEQYF. The CDR3 nucleotides are TGTGCCAGCAGGAGCCGAGGACTAGCGGGACGAAACTACGAGCAGTACTTC.

The chain combines TRBV30 with TRBJ2-5, with TRBD2 as a possible D gene (5 bases). The J call is doubtful: the DNA matches TRBJ2-7 better. Germline values: CDR1 GTSNPN, CDR2 SVGIG (reference sequence). The CDR3 has 13 amino acids. This CDR3 reads CAWSVGVTYEQYF. CDR3 coding DNA: TGTGCCTGGAGTGTCGGGGTTACCTACGAGCAGTACTTC.

The chain has TRBV6-1 and TRBJ2-1, with TRBD1 matching over 11 bases. V lost 7 bases and J lost 5; bases outside the gene matches: 4. Looked up from germline, CDR1 is MNHNS and CDR2 is SASEGT. The CDR3 extends over 14 amino acids. CDR3 loop: CASTRDRGDNEQFF. The CDR3 coding sequence is TGTGCCAGCACTAGGGACAGGGGGGACAATGAGCAGTTCTTC.

This clone was counted a few times. The chain has TRBV15 and TRBJ1-5; possible D gene TRBD1, 5 bases. Germline V gene data show CDR1 as LNHNV and CDR2 as YYDKDF (reference sequence). The CDR3 totals 14 residues. V gave up 8 bases and J gave up 3 bases, with 14 bases separating them. CDR3 sequence (DNA): TGTGCCACCGCGACAGAAAAGAACAATCAGCCCCAGCATTTT. This codes for CATATEKNNQPQHF.

The chain is built from TRBV6-1 and TRBJ1-2, with 7 bases matching TRBD1. V lost 3 bases and J lost 7; bases outside the gene matches: 5. Germline V gene data show CDR1 as MNHNS and CDR2 as SASEGT. The CDR3 is made up of 13 amino acids. The CDR3 sequence is CASSDLQGVGYTF. As DNA, the CDR3 is TGTGCCAGCAGTGACCTCCAGGGGGTTGGCTACACCTTC.

This clone was counted a single time. The rearrangement joins TRBV18 to TRBJ1-2; 7 positions agree with TRBD1. J gave up 8 bases and V 1 base, and 13 bases lay outside the gene matches. This CDR3 contains 16 residues. Germline loops: CDR1 KGHSH, CDR2 LQKENI. The CDR3 is CASSPLGTASPEGYTF. DNA for the CDR3: TGTGCCAGCTCACCACTAGGGACAGCGTCGCCGGAGGGCTACACCTTC.

The J gene is TRBJ2-3, the V gene TRBV27; D gene ambiguous. The germline CDR1 and CDR2 sequences are MNHEY and SMNVEV (reference sequence). The CDR3 contains 12 residues. V dropped 8 bases and J dropped 4 bases, with 10 bases sitting between them. The DNA for the CDR3 is TGTGCCAGCGCAGTTGTCGCAGATACGCAGTATTTT. Translating gives CASAVVADTQYF.

V usage is TRBV5-6 and J usage is TRBJ2-7; TRBD1 might be the D (6 bases). Trimming removed 0 bases from V and 5 bases from J, with 9 bases in between. CDR3 size: 13 residues. The V gene's germline CDR1 is SGHDT and CDR2 YYEEEE. The CDR3 reads CASSLVQGDEQYF. The CDR3 region has the DNA TGTGCCAGCAGCTTGGTACAGGGAGACGAGCAGTACTTC. Together with reference TRBV5-6 and TRBJ2-7, the CDR3 gives the full variable domain: DAGVTQSPTHLIKTRGQQVTLRCSPKSGHDTVSWYQQALGQGPQFIFQYYEEEERQRGNFPDRFSGHQFPNYSSELNVNALLLGDSALYLCASSLVQGDEQYFGPGTRLTVT.

This chain connects TRBV9 to TRBJ2-1, with TRBD2 matching over 9 bases. The V segment lost 4 bases and the J segment 4 bases; nucleotides outside the gene matches: 12. Per germline, CDR1 SGDLS and CDR2 YYNGEE. The CDR3 spans 17 residues. The CDR3, as DNA: TGTGCCAGCAGCAAGGGAGGGGGGCTAGCGGGGTACAATGAGCAGTTCTTC. Translating it yields CASSKGGGLAGYNEQFF. Looking up the rest from reference TRBV9 and TRBJ2-1 gives the full variable domain: DSGVTQTPKHLITATGQRVTLRCSPRSGDLSVYWYQQSLDQGLQFLIQYYNGEERAKGNILERFSAQQFPDLHSELNLSSLELGDSALYFCASSKGGGLAGYNEQFFGPGTRLTVL.

In nucleotides, the CDR3 is TGTGCCAGCAGCTTAAGGGACAGGGTGAGGGAGACCCAGTACTTC. Amino acid sequence: CASSLRDRVRETQYF. The V gene is TRBV7-9, the J gene TRBJ2-5, with TRBD1 identical over 9 bases. After removal of 2 bases from V and 5 bases from J, the junction contained 6 bases not matched to a gene. Germline V gene sequence: CDR1 SEHNR, CDR2 FQNEAQ (reference sequence). The CDR3 runs to 15 residues.

The chain is built from TRBV4-1 and TRBJ1-4; no firm D call. CDR1 and CDR2 (germline): MGHRA, YSYEKL. Trimming stripped 0 bases from V and 7 bases from J, with 18 bases between. This CDR3 region has 17 residues. Written as DNA, the CDR3 is TGCGCCAGCAGCCAAGATCGAGTTAAATTTCGGGGTGAAAAACTGTTTTTT. Translation: CASSQDRVKFRGEKLFF.

This chain uses TRBV28 with TRBJ2-7; 7 bases match TRBD2. This CDR3 spans 15 amino acids. Germline loops: CDR1 MDHEN, CDR2 SYDVKM. V was clipped by 5 bases and J by 5 bases; unmatched bases: 12. The CDR3 coding sequence is TGTGCCAGCAGTCCCCCTCGCGCGGGAGTTCACGAGCAGTACTTC. Protein: CASSPPRAGVHEQYF.